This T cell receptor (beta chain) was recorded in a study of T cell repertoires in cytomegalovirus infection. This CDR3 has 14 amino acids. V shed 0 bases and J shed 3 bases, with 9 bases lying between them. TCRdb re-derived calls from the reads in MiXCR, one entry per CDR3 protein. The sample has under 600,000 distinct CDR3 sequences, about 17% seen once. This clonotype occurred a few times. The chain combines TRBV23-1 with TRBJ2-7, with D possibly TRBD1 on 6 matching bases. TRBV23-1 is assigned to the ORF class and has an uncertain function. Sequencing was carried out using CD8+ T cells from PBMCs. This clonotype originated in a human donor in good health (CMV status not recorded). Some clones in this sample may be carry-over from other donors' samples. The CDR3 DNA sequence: TGCGCCAGCAGTCAATCGAGGGACATCTACGAGCAGTACTTC. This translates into CASSQSRDIYEQYF.